Below, 8 T cell receptor beta chains from the same sample are listed, as sequenced in a study of blood T cell repertoires in COVID-19 (dated by TCRdb to about 2020). Libraries were built with the immunoSEQ multiplex PCR assay. The clones in this table, taken by TCRdb from immuneACCESS, are in-frame only. Not every clone is retained; where verified, under half of the shortfall comes from an unresolved V gene, and the cause of the rest is unknown. The sample yields 120,000 or so clones; 75% to 85% were counted once. Of the sample, 12% falls within the top ten clones. Sequenced material: peripheral blood. The receptors come from a human donor in a cohort sampled during active COVID-19.

The rearrangement uses TRBV6-5 and TRBJ1-2, with 7 positions matching TRBD1. The CDR3 has 15 amino acids. Trimming at V came to 6 bases and at J to 0 bases, leaving 7 bases not matched to a gene. Germline V CDR1 and CDR2: MNHEY, SVGAGI. The CDR3 DNA sequence: TGTGCCAGCAGGGAGGGGACAGACCCTAACTATGGCTACACCTTC. This translates into CASREGTDPNYGYTF.

Only a few counts were recorded for this clone. The rearrangement links TRBV29-1 to TRBJ1-1; 9 bases map to TRBD1. Germline V gene lookup returns CDR1 SQVTM and CDR2 ANQGSEA. Trimming took 6 bases from V and 5 from J; bases not matched to a gene: 7. This CDR3 comprises 13 residues. This CDR3 is CSVGTGSKTEAFF. The CDR3 DNA follows: TGCAGCGTGGGGACAGGGTCGAAAACTGAAGCTTTCTTT.

CDR3 nucleotides: TGTGCCAGCGCCCCGGGGGGGACCACTGAAGCTTTCTTT. Its translation: CASAPGGTTEAFF. The V and J genes are TRBV6-5 and TRBJ1-1, with D possibly TRBD1 on 5 matching bases. Germline V gives CDR1 MNHEY, CDR2 SVGAGI. This CDR3 comprises 13 residues. The germline V and J ends were trimmed by 8 bases and 4 bases, with 14 bases remaining between them.

This clone is a singleton in its sample. The chain employs TRBV30 and TRBJ1-6; TRBD1 matches 7 bases. CDR1 and CDR2 from the germline V gene are GTSNPN and SVGIG (reference sequence). This CDR3 has 14 residues. The J segment lost 8 bases and the V segment lost 1 base, leaving 5 bases of the junction unmatched. The CDR3 nucleotides read TGTGCCTGGAGTGCTCCCGGGACAGATTCACCCCTCCACTTT. This sequence encodes CAWSAPGTDSPLHF.

This sequence joins TRBV11-2 and TRBJ2-7; D may be TRBD1 (6 bases). The CDR3 extends over 18 amino acids. The ends were cut back, 4 bases at V and 3 bases at J, with 25 bases in the middle. Germline V gene lookup returns CDR1 SGHAT and CDR2 FQNNGV. CDR3 sequence: CASSSQTPTEDSIYEQYF. In DNA form, the CDR3 reads TGTGCCAGCAGCTCCCAAACCCCCACAGAGGACAGCATCTACGAGCAGTACTTC.

Many counts were recorded for this clone. The chain couples TRBV6-6 to TRBJ1-2; 7 bases are a match to TRBD1. V lost 8 bases to trimming and J lost 6 bases; unmatched junction nucleotides: 3. CDR3 size: 11 residues. CDR1 MNHNY and CDR2 SVGAGI come from the germline V gene (reference sequence). The CDR3 spells CASATGDGYTF. The CDR3 bases are TGTGCCAGCGCCACAGGGGATGGCTACACCTTC.

The gene calls are TRBV19 and TRBJ1-4; unclear D gene. The CDR3 is 14 amino acids. Germline V CDR1 and CDR2: LNHDA, SQIVND (reference sequence). V was shortened by 3 bases and J by 3 bases, with 8 bases between the two germline ends. The CDR3 here is CASSIQRANEKLFF. CDR3 DNA: TGTGCCAGTAGTATCCAGAGGGCTAATGAAAAACTGTTTTTT.

The chain has TRBV5-1 and TRBJ2-2, with TRBD2 identical over 11 bases. The trim removed 4 bases at V and 0 bases at J, leaving 5 bases unmatched. The length of the CDR3 is 17 residues. In germline, CDR1 is SGHRS, CDR2 YFSETQ. The CDR3 sequence is CASSPASGGTNTGELFF. The CDR3 coding sequence is TGCGCCAGCAGCCCCGCTAGCGGGGGGACGAACACCGGGGAGCTGTTTTTT.